This T cell receptor (beta chain) was sequenced during a study of T cell clonality in common variable immunodeficiency. Whole-study findings and limits: In common variable immunodeficiency, TCR beta chains reportedly carried fewer deletions and N-nucleotide insertions.

The ends lost 5 bases at V and 7 bases at J; junction bases unmatched: 12. The CDR3 extends over 15 amino acids. Germline loops: CDR1 DFQATT, CDR2 SNEGSKA (reference sequence). This clone was detected only a few times. Its matching antigen is unknown. The read is 3 residues too short to cover the CDR3 end, so that end is filled in from the germline J gene. Libraries were prepared by immunoSEQ multiplex PCR; TCRdb keeps only in-frame clonotypes and omits some of them. This sample carries over 35,000 clones, none of them present only once. This chain joins TRBV20-1 and TRBJ2-1, with 9 positions matching TRBD2. Sequenced: peripheral blood mononuclear cells. The TCR sequence derives from a person between 18 and 75 years old in good health. Incomplete CDR3 DNA: TGCAGTGCTCCCTATGGGGCTAGCGGGGCAAATGAG. Translation: CSAPYGASGANE. In full, the CDR3 is CSAPYGASGANEQFF.